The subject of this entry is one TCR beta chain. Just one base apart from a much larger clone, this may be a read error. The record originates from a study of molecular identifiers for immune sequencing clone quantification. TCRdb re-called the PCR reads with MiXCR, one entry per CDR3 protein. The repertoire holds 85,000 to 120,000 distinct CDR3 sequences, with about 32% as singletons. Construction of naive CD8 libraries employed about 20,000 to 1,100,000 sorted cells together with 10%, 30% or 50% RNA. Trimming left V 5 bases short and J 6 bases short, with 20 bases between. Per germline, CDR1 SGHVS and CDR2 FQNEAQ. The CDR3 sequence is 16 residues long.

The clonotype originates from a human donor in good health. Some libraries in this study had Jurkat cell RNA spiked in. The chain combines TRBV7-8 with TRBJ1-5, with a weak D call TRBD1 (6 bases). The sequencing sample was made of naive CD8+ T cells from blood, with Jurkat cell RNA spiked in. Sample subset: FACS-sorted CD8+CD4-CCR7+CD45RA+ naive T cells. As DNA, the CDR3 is TGTGCCAGCAGCCAGTACCGGCAGGGGAGGACTCAGCCCCAGCATTTT. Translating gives CASSQYRQGRTQPQHF.